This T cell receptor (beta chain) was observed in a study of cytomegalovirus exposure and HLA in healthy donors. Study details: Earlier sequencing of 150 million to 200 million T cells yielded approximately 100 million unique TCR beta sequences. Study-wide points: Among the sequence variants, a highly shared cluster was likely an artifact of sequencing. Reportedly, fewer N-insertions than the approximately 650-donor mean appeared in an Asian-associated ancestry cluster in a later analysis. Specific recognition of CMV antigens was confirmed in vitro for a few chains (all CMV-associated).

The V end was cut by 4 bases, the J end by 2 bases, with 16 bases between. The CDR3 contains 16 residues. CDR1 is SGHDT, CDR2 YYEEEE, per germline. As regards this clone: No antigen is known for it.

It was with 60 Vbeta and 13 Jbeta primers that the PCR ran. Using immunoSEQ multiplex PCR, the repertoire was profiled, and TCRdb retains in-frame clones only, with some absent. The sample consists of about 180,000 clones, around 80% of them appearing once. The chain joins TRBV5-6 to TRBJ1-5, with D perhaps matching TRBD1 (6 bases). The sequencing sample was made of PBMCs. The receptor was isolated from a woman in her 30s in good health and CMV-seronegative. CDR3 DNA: TGTGCCAGCAGCAGCCAAATACAGGGAGGCAATCAGCCCCAGCATTTT. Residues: CASSSQIQGGNQPQHF.